This TCR beta chain was found in a study of T cells in Graves' hyperthyroidism and ophthalmopathy. The TCR beta CDR3 regions underwent amplification using RNA transcripts as the source. First-round RT-PCR with HTBI primers amplified the TCR CDR3 region. TCRdb independently ran MiXCR on the multiplex PCR reads; one entry per CDR3 protein. Seen here are hundreds of thousands of distinct CDR3 sequences, approximately 15% observed once, and the top ten hold under 7%. The V gene's germline CDR1 is KGHSH and CDR2 LQKENI. The CDR3 extends over 12 amino acids. V dropped 5 bases and J dropped 5 bases, with 9 bases sitting between them.

Sequencing was done on a sample of blood. The chain carries TRBV18 and TRBJ2-5; the D is unclear. The receptor was derived from a young woman with Graves' hyperthyroidism that later progressed to Graves' ophthalmopathy. CDR3 loop: CASSSWRETQYF. The CDR3, as DNA: TGTGCCAGCTCATCTTGGCGGGAGACCCAGTACTTC.